The entry below describes one T cell receptor (beta chain). The antigen remains unidentified. The sample is drawn from a study of response to subunit inactivated influenza vaccine. Overall study results and limits: Only a handful of new T cells, the authors suggested, are recruited with each seasonal influenza vaccination.

Each CDR3 protein is one row after TCRdb ran MiXCR on the RT-PCR reads. Of about 780,000 distinct CDR3 sequences listed, approximately 17% were seen once; the top ten hold approximately 11%. This receptor was taken from a man aged 50-59 years who received an inactivated influenza vaccine. The input for sequencing was PBMCs from blood, taken 5 to 6 days after vaccination.

The CDR3 region has the DNA TGTGCCACCAGTGCAGGGGCCGGGAATGAGCAGTTCTTC. It yields the protein CATSAGAGNEQFF. This sequence joins TRBV24-1 and TRBJ2-1; maybe TRBD1 (6 bases). Deletions cut 5 bases from V and 7 bases from J, with 11 bases between. Germline V gene sequence: CDR1 KGHDR, CDR2 SFDVKD. This CDR3 spans 13 amino acids.